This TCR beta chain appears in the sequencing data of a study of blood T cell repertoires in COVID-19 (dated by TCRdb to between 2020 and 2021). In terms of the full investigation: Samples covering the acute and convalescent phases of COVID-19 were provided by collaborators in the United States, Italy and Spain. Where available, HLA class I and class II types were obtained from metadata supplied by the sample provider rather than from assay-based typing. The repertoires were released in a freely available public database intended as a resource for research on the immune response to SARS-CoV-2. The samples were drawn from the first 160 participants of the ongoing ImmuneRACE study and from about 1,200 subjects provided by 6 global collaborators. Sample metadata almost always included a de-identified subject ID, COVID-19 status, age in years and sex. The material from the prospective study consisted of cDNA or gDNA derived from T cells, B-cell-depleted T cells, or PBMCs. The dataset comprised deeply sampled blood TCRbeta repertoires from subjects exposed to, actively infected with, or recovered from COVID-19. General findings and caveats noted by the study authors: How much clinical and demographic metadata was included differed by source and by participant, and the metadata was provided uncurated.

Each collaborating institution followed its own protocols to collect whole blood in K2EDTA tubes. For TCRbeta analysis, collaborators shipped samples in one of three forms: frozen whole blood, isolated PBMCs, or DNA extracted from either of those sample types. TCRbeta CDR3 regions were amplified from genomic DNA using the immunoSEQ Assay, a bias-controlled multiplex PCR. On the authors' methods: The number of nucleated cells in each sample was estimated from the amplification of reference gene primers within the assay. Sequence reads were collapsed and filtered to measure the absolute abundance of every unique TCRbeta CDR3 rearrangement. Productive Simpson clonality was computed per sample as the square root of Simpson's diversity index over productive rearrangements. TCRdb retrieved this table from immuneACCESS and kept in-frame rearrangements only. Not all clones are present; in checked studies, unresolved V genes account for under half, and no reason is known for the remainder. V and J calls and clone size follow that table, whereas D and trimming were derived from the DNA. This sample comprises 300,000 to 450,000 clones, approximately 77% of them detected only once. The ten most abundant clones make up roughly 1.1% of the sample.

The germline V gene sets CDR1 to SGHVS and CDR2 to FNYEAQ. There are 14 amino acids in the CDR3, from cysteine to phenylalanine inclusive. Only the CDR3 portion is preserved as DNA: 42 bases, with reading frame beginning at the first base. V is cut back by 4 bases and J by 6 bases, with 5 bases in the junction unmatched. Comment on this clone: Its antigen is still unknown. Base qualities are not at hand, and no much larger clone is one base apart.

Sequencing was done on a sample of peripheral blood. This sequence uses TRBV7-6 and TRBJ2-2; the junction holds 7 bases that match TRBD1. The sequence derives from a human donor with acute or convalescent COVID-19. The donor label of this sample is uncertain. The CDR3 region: CASSWGQPAGELFF. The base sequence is TGTGCCAGCAGCTGGGGACAGCCGGCCGGGGAGCTGTTTTTT.